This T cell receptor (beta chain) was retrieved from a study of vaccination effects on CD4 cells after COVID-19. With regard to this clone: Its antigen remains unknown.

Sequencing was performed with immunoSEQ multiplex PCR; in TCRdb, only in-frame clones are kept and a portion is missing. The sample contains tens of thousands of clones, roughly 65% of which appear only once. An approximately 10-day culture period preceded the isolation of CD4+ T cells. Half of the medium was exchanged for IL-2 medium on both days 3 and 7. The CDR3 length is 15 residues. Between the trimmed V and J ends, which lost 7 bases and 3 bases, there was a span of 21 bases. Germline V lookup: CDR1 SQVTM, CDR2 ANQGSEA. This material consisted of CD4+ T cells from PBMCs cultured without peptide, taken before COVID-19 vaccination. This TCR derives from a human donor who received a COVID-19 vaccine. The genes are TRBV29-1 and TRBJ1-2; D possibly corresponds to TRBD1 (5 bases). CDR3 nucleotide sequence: TGCAGCGGTAGGACCCGGGACCCGTCGGACTATGGCTACACCTTC. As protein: CSGRTRDPSDYGYTF.